The 27 T cell receptor beta chains given below trace back to one sample, sequenced in a study of cytomegalovirus exposure and HLA in healthy donors. TCRdb's table, derived via immunoSEQ multiplex PCR, lists solely in-frame clones and lacks some. The sample holds about 170,000 clones, roughly 86% seen once. Material: PBMCs. These receptors were obtained from a woman aged 18-35 years in good health and CMV-seropositive.

This clone was recorded once. The rearrangement uses TRBV20-1 and TRBJ2-7; TRBD2 might be the D (5 bases). Germline V lookup: CDR1 DFQATT, CDR2 SNEGSKA (reference sequence). This CDR3 contains 11 residues. The germline V and J ends were trimmed by 4 bases and 6 bases, with 10 bases remaining between them. The CDR3 here is CSAMGDTEQYF. CDR3 nucleotides: TGCAGTGCTATGGGAGACACCGAGCAGTACTTC.

The chain combines TRBV27 with TRBJ2-7; D is ambiguous. This CDR3 comprises 13 residues. Trimming took 2 bases from V and 1 from J, leaving 6 bases between them. Per the germline V gene, CDR1 is MNHEY and CDR2 is SMNVEV (reference sequence). The CDR3 region is CASSLGPSYEQYF. In DNA form, the CDR3 reads TGTGCCAGCAGTTTAGGCCCTTCCTACGAGCAGTACTTC.

The V call is TRBV29-1, the J call TRBJ2-4, with 9 bases lining up with TRBD1. This CDR3 is 15 amino acids long. Germline V gives CDR1 SQVTM, CDR2 ANQGSEA. V lost 5 bases, J lost 1 base, and 6 bases stayed unmatched. The CDR3 protein is CSVTRQGGAKNIQYF. The CDR3 DNA reads as TGCAGCGTTACGCGACAGGGGGGGGCCAAAAACATTCAGTACTTC.

The chain joins TRBV2 to TRBJ2-5; D may be TRBD1 (7 bases). V was pared by 7 bases and J by 3 bases, with 15 bases between. Germline CDR1 is SNHLY and CDR2 is FYNNEI. The CDR3 runs to 14 residues. CDR3: CASTRRGTEETQYF. CDR3 coding DNA: TGTGCCAGCACCCGACGGGGGACAGAAGAGACCCAGTACTTC. Looking up the rest from reference TRBV2 and TRBJ2-5 gives the full variable domain: EPEVTQTPSHQVTQMGQEVILRCVPISNHLYFYWYRQILGQKVEFLVSFYNNEISEKSEIFDDQFSVERPDGSNFTLKIRSTKLEDSAMYFCASTRRGTEETQYFGPGTRLLVL.

This rearrangement joins TRBV11-3 to TRBJ2-7; TRBD2 aligns across 12 bases. V was pared by 5 bases and J by 5 bases, with 7 bases of the junction left unmatched. The CDR3 runs to 15 residues. Germline V gene sequence: CDR1 SGHNT, CDR2 YENEEA. The CDR3 loop is CASSPRTSGNDEQYF. The CDR3, as DNA: TGTGCCAGCAGCCCCAGGACTAGCGGGAACGACGAGCAGTACTTC.

The chain links TRBV27 to TRBJ2-7, with 9 bases that match TRBD2. The CDR3 is 16 residues long. Germline CDR1 is MNHEY and CDR2 is SMNVEV (reference sequence). Trimming removed 4 bases from V and 0 bases from J; junction bases left unmatched: 7. CDR3 loop: CASSSRGSGSSYEQYF. The CDR3 coding sequence is TGTGCCAGCAGTTCCCGAGGTAGCGGGAGCTCCTACGAGCAGTACTTC.

This chain connects TRBV6-1 to TRBJ2-1; 13 positions agree with TRBD2. Trimming cost V 6 bases and J 7 bases; bases outside gene matches: 6. Looked up from germline, CDR1 is MNHNS and CDR2 is SASEGT. The CDR3 loop spans 15 amino acids. This CDR3 reads CASSAGLAGVNEQFF. The CDR3 nucleotides read TGTGCCAGCAGCGCCGGACTAGCGGGAGTTAATGAGCAGTTCTTC.

This sequence joins TRBV19 and TRBJ2-3, with 8 positions matching TRBD1. Looked up from germline, CDR1 is LNHDA and CDR2 is SQIVND (reference sequence). V trimming: 10 bases; J trimming: 0 bases; junction bases outside the gene matches: 3. The CDR3 has 13 residues. CDR3 DNA: TGTGCCACCAGGACAGGGAGCACAGATACGCAGTATTTT. Protein sequence: CATRTGSTDTQYF.

This clone has a handful of counts. V gene TRBV28 combines with J gene TRBJ2-7; 7 nucleotides agree with TRBD2. Germline V gives CDR1 MDHEN, CDR2 SYDVKM. Losses at the gene ends were 8 bases for V and 4 bases for J; bases not matched to a gene: 14. The CDR3 contains 15 residues. The CDR3 protein is CASSGLGGSLYEQYF. CDR3 DNA sequence: TGTGCCAGCTCTGGGTTGGGCGGGAGTTTGTACGAGCAGTACTTC.

The V gene is TRBV9, the J gene TRBJ2-3; 10 bases align to TRBD2. The germline gives CDR1 SGDLS, CDR2 YYNGEE. This CDR3 comprises 16 residues. V lost 0 bases, J lost 1 base, and 2 bases stayed unmatched. CDR3 sequence (DNA): TGTGCCAGCAGCGTAGGTGGGACTAGCGGCACAGATACGCAGTATTTT. Translated: CASSVGGTSGTDTQYF.

The chain joins TRBV2 to TRBJ2-5, with 10 bases identical to TRBD1. V shed 6 bases and J 5 bases; nucleotides not matched to a gene: 6. CDR1 is SNHLY, CDR2 FYNNEI, per germline. The CDR3 runs 14 residues. Written as DNA, the CDR3 is TGTGCCAGCAGCGCCGACAGGGGGCAGGAGACCCAGTACTTC. The encoded protein is CASSADRGQETQYF.

The chain joins TRBV10-1 to TRBJ2-1, with TRBD2 as a possible D gene (7 bases). The V end lost 0 bases, the J end lost 6 bases, and 12 bases lay between the germline ends. Per the germline V gene, CDR1 is WNHNN and CDR2 is SYGVQD (reference sequence). CDR3 length: 15 residues. This CDR3 reads CASSESGGGANEQFF. DNA of the CDR3: TGCGCCAGCAGTGAGTCAGGGGGGGGCGCCAATGAGCAGTTCTTC.

The gene calls are TRBV28 and TRBJ1-1; TRBD1 agrees at 7 bases. Germline V gene sequence: CDR1 MDHEN, CDR2 SYDVKM. This CDR3 region has 16 residues. With 2 bases clipped from V and 2 bases from J, the junction kept 8 bases outside the gene matches. DNA for the CDR3: TGTGCCAGCAGTTTAACGGAGACAGGGTTTAACACTGAAGCTTTCTTT. It is translated as CASSLTETGFNTEAFF.

The rearrangement uses TRBV28 and TRBJ1-1; 10 bases line up with TRBD1. There are 15 residues in the CDR3. Germline CDR1 reads MDHEN; CDR2 reads SYDVKM. V lost 2 bases, J lost 4 bases, and 4 bases stayed unmatched. The CDR3 is CASSLGWTGGTEAFF. Here the CDR3 DNA reads TGTGCCAGCAGTTTAGGGTGGACAGGGGGCACTGAAGCTTTCTTT.

The J gene is TRBJ2-1, the V gene TRBV5-1; D is possibly TRBD2 (5 bases). The V and J ends lost 4 bases and 0 bases respectively, with 14 bases between them. The CDR3 covers 16 residues. From germline, CDR1 is SGHRS and CDR2 YFSETQ. Here the CDR3 reads CASSPRLAGSYNEQFF. The CDR3 coding sequence is TGCGCCAGCAGCCCGCGGCTAGCTGGCTCCTACAATGAGCAGTTCTTC.

The chain links TRBV30 to TRBJ2-1; a possible D gene is TRBD2 (5 bases). The V end lost 0 bases, the J end lost 4 bases, and 7 bases lay between the germline ends. The CDR3 runs to 13 residues. From germline, CDR1 is GTSNPN and CDR2 SVGIG (reference sequence). The CDR3 loop reads CAWSVGGYNEQFF. Written as DNA, the CDR3 is TGTGCCTGGAGTGTAGGAGGTTACAATGAGCAGTTCTTC.

The chain joins TRBV29-1 to TRBJ2-7, with TRBD1 identical over 7 bases. Trimming removed 6 bases from V and 3 bases from J; junction bases left unmatched: 11. This CDR3 is built from 14 residues. Germline V gene sequence: CDR1 SQVTM, CDR2 ANQGSEA. In DNA form, the CDR3 reads TGCAGCGTCGACGGGTTAGGGGGCCGCTACGAGCAGTACTTC. It translates to CSVDGLGGRYEQYF.

The CDR3 region is CASSPRDRPGELFF. DNA of the CDR3: TGTGCCAGCTCACCCAGGGACAGGCCCGGGGAGCTGTTTTTT. The chain couples TRBV18 to TRBJ2-2, with TRBD1 matching over 8 bases. With V trimmed by 3 bases and J by 6 bases, 3 bases remained unmatched. Germline V gives CDR1 KGHSH, CDR2 LQKENI. The CDR3 covers 14 residues.

V and J are TRBV5-4 and TRBJ2-3; 7 positions match TRBD1. The CDR3 is 15 residues long. V lost 0 bases to trimming and J lost 3 bases; unmatched junction nucleotides: 4. CDR1 SGHNT and CDR2 YYREEE come from the germline V gene (reference sequence). The CDR3 DNA reads as TGTGCCAGCAGCTTGGCAGGGGGAGTAACAGATACGCAGTATTTT. Translated, it gives CASSLAGGVTDTQYF.

V usage is TRBV6-1 and J usage is TRBJ2-5; possibly TRBD1 for D (5 bases). The CDR3 runs to 16 residues. Germline-derived CDR1 and CDR2 are MNHNS and SASEGT. Trimming shortened V by 4 bases and J by 5 bases, and 20 bases separated the two germline ends. The CDR3 sequence is CASSVGSTRKGETQYF. The CDR3 DNA follows: TGTGCCAGCAGTGTAGGAAGTACCCGGAAGGGGGAGACCCAGTACTTC.

The chain uses TRBV30 and TRBJ2-1, with 7 nucleotides matching TRBD2. The CDR3 is 13 residues long. J gave up 6 bases and V 8 bases, and 10 bases lay outside the gene matches. CDR1 is GTSNPN, CDR2 SVGIG, per germline (reference sequence). Here the CDR3 reads CAQEPTGGNEQFF. The CDR3 region has the DNA TGTGCCCAAGAGCCGACGGGGGGCAATGAGCAGTTCTTC. The full variable domain, completed using reference TRBV30 and TRBJ2-1, is SQTIHQWPATLVQPVGSPLSLECTVEGTSNPNLYWYRQAAGRGLQLLFYSVGIGQISSEVPQNLSASRPQDRQFILSSKKLLLSDSGFYLCAQEPTGGNEQFFGPGTRLTVL.

The rearrangement joins TRBV2 to TRBJ2-1; TRBD1 matches 10 bases. Germline CDR1 SNHLY, CDR2 FYNNEI. Trimming cost V 6 bases and J 5 bases; bases outside gene matches: 7. This CDR3 has 15 residues. The CDR3 protein is CASRMGQGTHNEQFF. Here the CDR3 DNA reads TGTGCCAGCAGGATGGGACAGGGGACCCACAATGAGCAGTTCTTC.

This chain uses TRBV9 with TRBJ2-2; D gene uncertain. The germline CDR1 and CDR2 sequences are SGDLS and YYNGEE. This CDR3 has 13 residues. The V end was cut by 3 bases, the J end by 2 bases, with 5 bases between. Written as DNA, the CDR3 is TGTGCCAGCAGCGCGGTTAACACCGGGGAGCTGTTTTTT. Protein sequence: CASSAVNTGELFF.

The V gene is TRBV14, the J gene TRBJ2-1, with D possibly matching TRBD1 (6 bases). The V gene lost 1 base and the J gene lost 2 bases, with 12 bases spanning the gap. The CDR3 has 16 amino acids. Germline V gene sequence: CDR1 SGHDN, CDR2 FVKESK. CDR3 loop: CASSQGGRGTYNEQFF. In DNA form, the CDR3 reads TGTGCCAGCAGCCAAGGTGGCAGGGGTACCTACAATGAGCAGTTCTTC. The variable domain in full, with the rest retrieved from reference TRBV14 and TRBJ2-1, is EAGVTQFPSHSVIEKGQTVTLRCDPISGHDNLYWYRRVMGKEIKFLLHFVKESKQDESGMPNNRFLAERTGGTYSTLKVQPAELEDSGVYFCASSQGGRGTYNEQFFGPGTRLTVL.

The rearrangement joins TRBV30 to TRBJ1-1; TRBD1 agrees at 7 bases. CDR1 is GTSNPN and CDR2 is SVGIG in the germline V gene (reference sequence). This CDR3 is built from 13 residues. CDR3 sequence reads: CAVTLGTGQEAFF. In DNA, the CDR3 is TGTGCTGTAACCCTTGGGACGGGACAGGAAGCTTTCTTT.

The chain joins TRBV10-3 to TRBJ2-1, with D unclear. Germline V CDR1 and CDR2: ENHRY, SYGVKD. The CDR3 covers 13 residues. Trimming removed 5 bases at V and 1 base at J, with 6 bases between. The CDR3 DNA follows: TGTGCCATCAGTCAGACATCCTACAATGAGCAGTTCTTC. This sequence encodes CAISQTSYNEQFF.

V and J are TRBV5-4 and TRBJ2-1; TRBD2 might be the D (5 bases). Germline CDR1 SGHNT, CDR2 YYREEE (reference sequence). The CDR3 length is 12 residues. The V end was cut by 4 bases, the J end by 14 bases, with 16 bases between. CDR3 protein: CASSPYLGSKFF. The DNA of the CDR3 is TGTGCCAGCAGCCCCTACTTGGGGAGCAAGTTCTTC.